This T cell receptor (beta chain) was sequenced in a study of blood T cell repertoires in COVID-19. Study information: The United States, Italy and Spain supplied acute and convalescent COVID-19 samples. T cells, B-cell-depleted T cells, or PBMCs supplied cDNA or gDNA.

Per the original data handling: The assay estimated nucleated cells by amplifying reference gene primers. TCRdb keeps only in-frame clones here, not all; method: immunoSEQ multiplex PCR. Clone size and V and J calls were adopted from that table, with D and trimming inferred from the DNA. This table has over 250,000 clones, 83% appearing once. CDR3 length: 14 residues. Trimming took off 6 bases at V and 4 bases at J, with 13 bases between the two ends. Germline V lookup: CDR1 SGHVS, CDR2 FQNEAQ. The receptor was derived from a woman in her fifties or sixties who had recovered from COVID-19. V and J are TRBV7-8 and TRBJ2-1; TRBD1 is a possible D gene (5 bases). Sequences were obtained from peripheral blood. Here the CDR3 DNA reads TGTGCCAGCAGGTCAGGGCAAATATACAATGAGCAGTTCTTC. Residues: CASRSGQIYNEQFF.